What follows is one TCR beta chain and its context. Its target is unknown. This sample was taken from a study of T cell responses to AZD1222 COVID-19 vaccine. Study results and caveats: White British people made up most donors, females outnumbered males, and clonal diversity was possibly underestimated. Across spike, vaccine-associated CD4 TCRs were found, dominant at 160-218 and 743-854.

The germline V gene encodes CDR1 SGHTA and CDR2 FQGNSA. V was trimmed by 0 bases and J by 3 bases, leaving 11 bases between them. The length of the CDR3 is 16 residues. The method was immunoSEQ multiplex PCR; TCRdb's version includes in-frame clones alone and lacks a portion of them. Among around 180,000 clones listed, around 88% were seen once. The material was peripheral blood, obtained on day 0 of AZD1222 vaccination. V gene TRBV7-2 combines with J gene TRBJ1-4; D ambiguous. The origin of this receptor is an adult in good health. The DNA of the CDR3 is TGTGCCAGCAGCTTAGCCCAGCGACGTTCTAATGAAAAACTGTTTTTT. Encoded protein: CASSLAQRRSNEKLFF.